This TCR beta chain comes out of a study of blood T cell repertoires in COVID-19 (dated by TCRdb to 2020 to 2021). A note on the overall study: The collaborator samples originated in the United States, Italy and Spain and spanned the acute and convalescent phases of COVID-19. The prospective study material was composed of cDNA or gDNA derived from T cells, B-cell-depleted T cells, or PBMCs. Deeply sampled blood TCRbeta repertoires from subjects exposed to, actively infected with, or recovered from COVID-19 were included in the dataset. The repertoires were released in a freely available public database meant as a resource for research on the immune response to SARS-CoV-2. The samples were drawn from the first 160 participants of the ongoing ImmuneRACE study and from more than 1,000 subjects provided by 6 global collaborators. Nearly every sample came with metadata listing a de-identified subject ID, COVID-19 status, age in years and sex. Where available, HLA class I and class II types were obtained from metadata supplied by the sample provider rather than from assay-based typing.

Results the study describes overall, beyond this receptor: The quantity of clinical and demographic metadata differed by source and by participant and was supplied without curation.

As regards this clone: Its binding antigen is unknown. Base qualities are not at hand, and no much larger clone is one base apart.

V was cut back by 5 bases and J by 1 base, leaving a gap of 8 bases between them. CDR1 and CDR2, per the germline V gene, are SGHTA and FQGTGA. Counted from cysteine to phenylalanine, this CDR3 has 14 amino acids. CDR3 DNA is the only sequence kept; it has 42 bases, read in frame from the first base. One collaborating source in Seattle enrolled patients while the patients were actively infected and followed the patients over time throughout the course of disease. Collaborating institutions collected whole blood in K2EDTA tubes following their own protocols. Collaborator samples were shipped for TCRbeta analysis as frozen whole blood, isolated PBMCs, or DNA extracted from either sample type. TCRbeta CDR3 regions were amplified from genomic DNA by means of the immunoSEQ Assay, a bias-controlled multiplex PCR. The authors processed their data as follows. Nucleated cell counts per sample were estimated from amplification of reference gene primers within the assay. To quantify the absolute abundance of each unique TCRbeta CDR3 rearrangement, sequence reads were collapsed and filtered. For each sample, productive Simpson clonality was calculated by taking the square root of Simpson's diversity index across productive rearrangements. TCRdb mirrors the immuneACCESS table, restricted to in-frame sequences. Some clones are absent from its copies; in checked studies, under half trace to an unresolved V gene, and the reason for the others is unknown. From that table come the V and J calls and clone size; the DNA was used to work out D and trimming. For this sample there are tens of thousands of clones; about two thirds appear just once. Jointly, the top ten make up around 4.4% of the sample.

The sample taken for sequencing was peripheral blood. The chain joins TRBV7-3 to TRBJ2-2; the D gene is perhaps TRBD1, from 5 matching bases. The TCR comes from a woman in her 70s with COVID-19, enrolled during active disease. The bases are TGTGCCAGCAGCCACGGACAGAACACCGGGGAGCTGTTTTTT. It translates as CASSHGQNTGELFF.